Included here is one T cell receptor beta chain sequence, with context. This CDR3 contains 15 residues. Between the trimmed V and J ends, which lost 4 bases and 1 base, there was a span of 14 bases. Germline-derived CDR1 and CDR2 are MNHEY and SMNVEV (reference sequence). The sample is drawn from a study of blood T cell repertoires in COVID-19. Turning to the study itself: Collection of acute and convalescent COVID-19 samples took place in the United States, Italy and Spain. The analysed material was cDNA or gDNA that came from T cells, B-cell-depleted T cells, or PBMCs.

In the study's own analysis: The assay estimated nucleated cells by amplifying reference gene primers. The assay was immunoSEQ multiplex PCR, and TCRdb's table has in-frame clones only and misses some. That table is the source of V, J and clone size, and D and trimming were worked out from the DNA. Of roughly 96,000 clones listed, around 80% are singletons. The gene calls are TRBV27 and TRBJ2-7; possible D gene TRBD1, 6 bases. The sequence was collected from an older man with acute or convalescent COVID-19. Sequencing was done on a sample of peripheral blood. The chain's CDR3 is CASSSSGTPSYEQYF. In nucleotides, the CDR3 is TGTGCCAGCAGTTCCTCCGGGACACCTTCCTACGAGCAGTACTTC.